This T cell receptor beta chain was captured by sequencing in a study of regulatory T cells in long-lasting Graves disease. Time point in this sample: persistent/refractory GD, antithyroid drugs over 5 years with positive TRAb. Researchers made the TCR library from RNA that was extracted from PBMCs. An endocrinology unit in Xi'an, China, supplied the patients. The study's findings and limits: Persistent disease preferred TRBV28, TRBJ1-2 and TRBJ2-5; new disease, TRBV20-1 and TRBJ2-1. Relative to new patients (roughly 900), persistent patients exhibited greater sharing of public clonotypes (approximately 3,000).

V lost 6 bases and J 8 bases, leaving 20 bases between the germline ends. Looked up from germline, CDR1 is MNHNS and CDR2 is SASEGT. The CDR3 totals 16 residues. This clonotype occurred many times. Its antigen is not identified. Both iRepertoire HTBI primers and Arm-PCR of CDR3 regions were used to build the TCR beta libraries. TCRdb re-called the multiplex PCR reads through MiXCR, storing one row per CDR3 protein. The table includes roughly 430,000 distinct CDR3 sequences, around 20% detected once. This chain joins TRBV6-1 and TRBJ1-6, with D maybe TRBD1 (6 bases). Sequences were derived from peripheral blood mononuclear cells (PBMCs), sampled when the disease was refractory, from a patient treated with antithyroid drugs. The origin of this receptor is a female donor with Graves disease. For the CDR3, the DNA is TGTGCCAGCAGCCCCATCGGGAGGGGGGCTGATTCACCCCTCCACTTT. This codes for CASSPIGRGADSPLHF.